This entry lists 16 T cell receptor beta chains sequenced from one sample in a study of graft-versus-host responses after intestinal transplantation. The assay was immunoSEQ multiplex PCR, and TCRdb's table has in-frame clones only and misses some. In the table there are over 45,000 clones, over 85% of which are singletons. The input for sequencing was PBMCs, taken around 800 days after a first intestinal transplant, on the day of a second. These TCRs come from a human patient who received an intestinal transplant, so some T cells may come from the graft donor.

This clone was recorded only once. V usage is TRBV2 and J usage is TRBJ1-3; D gene unclear. This CDR3 contains 14 residues. Germline V gene lookup returns CDR1 SNHLY and CDR2 FYNNEI. V lost 7 bases and J 0 bases, leaving 10 bases between the germline ends. The CDR3 loop is CASNPGLSGNTIYF. The CDR3 DNA reads TGTGCCAGCAACCCGGGCCTCTCTGGAAACACCATATATTTT. The full variable domain, rest sourced from reference TRBV2 and TRBJ1-3, is EPEVTQTPSHQVTQMGQEVILRCVPISNHLYFYWYRQILGQKVEFLVSFYNNEISEKSEIFDDQFSVERPDGSNFTLKIRSTKLEDSAMYFCASNPGLSGNTIYFGEGSWLTVV.

V and J are TRBV10-3 and TRBJ1-1; weak D call: TRBD1 (6 bases). The germline V and J ends were trimmed by 6 bases and 2 bases, with 13 bases remaining between them. The CDR3 extends over 14 amino acids. Germline assignment: CDR1 ENHRY and CDR2 SYGVKD. The CDR3 DNA is TGTGCCATCAGCCCTCTGGACAGCAACACTGAAGCTTTCTTT. Encoded protein: CAISPLDSNTEAFF.

This chain uses TRBV5-4 with TRBJ2-1; TRBD2 matches 8 bases. V gave up 4 bases and J gave up 10 bases; unmatched junction bases: 4. The germline V gene encodes CDR1 SGHNT and CDR2 YYREEE (reference sequence). CDR3 length: 12 amino acids. The DNA of the CDR3 is TGTGCCAGCAGCCCTCGGACTAGCGAGCAGTTCTTC. Its protein product is CASSPRTSEQFF.

The rearrangement uses TRBV30 and TRBJ1-1; D is possibly TRBD1 (6 bases). Per germline, CDR1 GTSNPN and CDR2 SVGIG (reference sequence). The CDR3 covers 13 residues. The V gene lost 0 bases and the J gene lost 1 base, with 6 bases spanning the gap. The DNA of the CDR3 is TGTGCCTGGAGTGTAGGGGGGAACACTGAAGCTTTCTTT. Its translation is CAWSVGGNTEAFF. The entire variable domain, with the rest obtained from reference TRBV30 and TRBJ1-1, is as follows: SQTIHQWPATLVQPVGSPLSLECTVEGTSNPNLYWYRQAAGRGLQLLFYSVGIGQISSEVPQNLSASRPQDRQFILSSKKLLLSDSGFYLCAWSVGGNTEAFFGQGTRLTVV.

V is TRBV18 and J is TRBJ2-5, with a possible D match to TRBD1 (7 bases). V lost 1 base to trimming and J lost 3 bases, with 21 bases between them. The V gene's germline CDR1 is KGHSH and CDR2 LQKENI. The CDR3 consists of 18 residues. The CDR3 region has the DNA TGTGCCAGCTCACCACTCGGAGGGGGCGGGGTCAGGAAAGAGACCCAGTACTTC. Translated, it gives CASSPLGGGGVRKETQYF.

In regard to this clone: One end of the junction fails to match germline, which may point to a read error. The rearrangement joins TRBV27 to TRBJ2-7; 10 nucleotides align to TRBD2. The CDR3 sequence is 18 residues long. Looked up from germline, CDR1 is MNHEY and CDR2 is SMNVEV (reference sequence). The CDR3 DNA follows: TGTGCCAGCAGCACTGGACTAGCGGACCTTACCGACCCCTACGAGCAGTGCTTC. Its translation is CASSTGLADLTDPYEQCF.

The gene calls are TRBV9 and TRBJ2-3, with D possibly TRBD1 on 5 matching bases. The V gene lost 5 bases and the J gene lost 0 bases, with 10 bases spanning the gap. The germline V gene encodes CDR1 SGDLS and CDR2 YYNGEE. The CDR3 contains 14 residues. In DNA form, the CDR3 reads TGTGCCAGCAGAGGACACCGCAGCACAGATACGCAGTATTTT. Translating gives CASRGHRSTDTQYF.

V is TRBV6-5 and J is TRBJ2-7; 9 nucleotides agree with TRBD1. The ends lost 4 bases at V and 6 bases at J; junction bases unmatched: 7. The CDR3 sequence is 14 residues long. Germline loops: CDR1 MNHEY, CDR2 SVGAGI. The CDR3: CASSSGTGSTEQYF. The CDR3 nucleotides are TGTGCCAGCAGTTCCGGGACAGGGAGTACCGAGCAGTACTTC.

CDR3 region: CASSAGTRDTQYF. For the CDR3, the DNA is TGTGCCAGCAGCGCCGGGACTCGAGATACGCAGTATTTT. The genes are TRBV9 and TRBJ2-3; D might be TRBD2 (6 bases). The CDR3 has 13 residues. CDR1 SGDLS and CDR2 YYNGEE come from the germline V gene. The germline V and J ends were trimmed by 3 bases and 5 bases, with 10 bases remaining between them.

V is TRBV7-6 and J is TRBJ2-7; the D gene is possibly TRBD2 (6 bases). CDR1 is SGHVS, CDR2 FNYEAQ, per germline. The ends were cut back, 0 bases at V and 1 base at J, with 10 bases in the middle. This CDR3 region has 15 residues. The CDR3 spells CASSLAGGNSYEQYF. In DNA, the CDR3 is TGTGCCAGCAGCTTAGCAGGCGGGAATTCCTACGAGCAGTACTTC.

This chain joins TRBV6-1 and TRBJ1-6; TRBD1 is a possible D gene (6 bases). CDR1 is MNHNS and CDR2 is SASEGT in the germline V gene. This CDR3 has 15 residues. V was shortened by 0 bases and J by 4 bases, with 7 bases between the two germline ends. CDR3 DNA sequence: TGTGCCAGCAGTGAAGCGGGACAATATAATTCACCCCTCCACTTT. Protein product: CASSEAGQYNSPLHF.

This chain joins TRBV6-4 and TRBJ2-7; 14 bases align to TRBD2. Germline V gives CDR1 MRHNA, CDR2 SNTAGT. The CDR3 length is 17 residues. V shed 5 bases, J shed 0 bases, and the junction held 6 bases outside the gene matches. CDR3 region: CASSSTGTSGSSYEQYF. CDR3 DNA sequence: TGTGCCAGCAGTTCAACCGGGACTAGCGGGAGCTCCTACGAGCAGTACTTC.

V usage is TRBV28 and J usage is TRBJ2-7; D is perhaps TRBD1 (5 bases). Per germline, CDR1 MDHEN and CDR2 SYDVKM. Trimming left V 5 bases short and J 9 bases short, with 14 bases between. This CDR3 region has 12 residues. CDR3 region: CASSAQGVLQYF. The CDR3 DNA is TGTGCCAGCAGTGCCCAGGGCGTTTTGCAGTACTTC.

The chain carries TRBV9 and TRBJ2-5, with D tentatively TRBD2 (5 bases). CDR1 is SGDLS and CDR2 is YYNGEE in the germline V gene. The V gene lost 0 bases and the J gene lost 2 bases, with 11 bases spanning the gap. This CDR3 is 15 amino acids long. The CDR3 loop is CASSVEGVPQETQYF. DNA of the CDR3: TGTGCCAGCAGCGTAGAGGGAGTTCCACAAGAGACCCAGTACTTC.

This chain links TRBV6-5 with TRBJ2-1; D might be TRBD2 (6 bases). The CDR3 is 13 residues long. Trimming left V 7 bases short and J 2 bases short, with 9 bases between. Germline values: CDR1 MNHEY, CDR2 SVGAGI. CDR3 nucleotides: TGTGCCAGCACGACTAGACCCTACAATGAGCAGTTCTTC. Protein: CASTTRPYNEQFF.

V usage is TRBV30 and J usage is TRBJ1-4; 8 bases fit TRBD1. J lost 8 bases, V lost 5 bases, and 10 bases had no gene match. Germline loops: CDR1 GTSNPN, CDR2 SVGIG (reference sequence). The CDR3 spans 14 residues. In DNA form, the CDR3 reads TGTGCCTGGGAGAACAGGGGGGTAGAAGAAAAACTGTTTTTT. The encoded protein is CAWENRGVEEKLFF.